This T cell receptor beta chain comes out of a study of radiotherapy plus CTLA-4 blockade in lung cancer. Study information: Among all patients, roughly 19% showed objective responses, while 30% to 35% had disease control.

Using immunoSEQ multiplex PCR, the repertoire was profiled, and TCRdb retains in-frame clones only, with some absent. The data hold 48,000 or so clones, with approximately 85% observed a single time. In its sample, this clone was seen once. The target antigen is unknown. CDR1 is SGHNT, CDR2 YYREEE, per germline (reference sequence). Trimming took 4 bases from V and 5 from J, leaving 25 bases between them. The CDR3 has 18 amino acids. CTLA-4 blockade using ipilimumab, together with focal radiation, was received by patients with chemo-refractory metastatic non-small-cell lung cancer. Study findings and constraints: In blood, tumor-derived TCR clones expanded after radiotherapy plus ipilimumab. Increased serum interferon-beta after radiation also reportedly predicted response strongly.

The input for sequencing was peripheral blood, taken from a patient treated with radiotherapy plus ipilimumab. The rearrangement links TRBV5-4 to TRBJ2-1; perhaps TRBD2 as D (5 bases). The receptor was isolated from a human donor with non-small cell lung cancer whose response to radiotherapy plus ipilimumab could not be evaluated. In DNA, the CDR3 is TGTGCCAGCAGCCCCCTCCCCGGGCCCCCAGAGCGGAACAATGAGCAGTTCTTC. This sequence encodes CASSPLPGPPERNNEQFF.